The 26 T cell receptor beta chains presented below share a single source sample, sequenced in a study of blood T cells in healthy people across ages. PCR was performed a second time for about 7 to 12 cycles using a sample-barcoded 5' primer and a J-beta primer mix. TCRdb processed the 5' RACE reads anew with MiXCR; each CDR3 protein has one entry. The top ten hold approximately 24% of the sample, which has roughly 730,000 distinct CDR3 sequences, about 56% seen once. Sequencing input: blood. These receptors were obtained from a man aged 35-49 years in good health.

Here the CDR3 DNA reads TGTGCCAGCAGCTCCAGCTCTTTTAGTCCCCAGCATTTT. It yields the protein CASSSSSFSPQHF. V gene TRBV12-3 or TRBV12-4 combines with J gene TRBJ1-5, with D unclear. V was shortened by 6 bases and J by 10 bases, with 16 bases between the two germline ends. This CDR3 has 13 residues.

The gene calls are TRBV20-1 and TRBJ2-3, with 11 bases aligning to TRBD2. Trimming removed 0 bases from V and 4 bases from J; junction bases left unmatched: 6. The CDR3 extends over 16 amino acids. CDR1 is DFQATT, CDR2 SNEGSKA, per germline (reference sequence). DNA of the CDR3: TGCAGTGCTAGAGATATCACTAGCGGGAGTTCAGATACGCAGTATTTT. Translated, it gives CSARDITSGSSDTQYF.

The CDR3 DNA sequence: TGCGCCAGCAAACATCCGGACAGGTCCAATGAGCAGTACTTC. Its translation is CASKHPDRSNEQYF. This rearrangement joins TRBV5-1 to TRBJ2-4; 7 bases fit TRBD1. CDR3 length: 14 amino acids. J was trimmed by 13 bases and V by 6 bases; bases with no gene match: 16. Germline V gene sequence: CDR1 SGHRS, CDR2 YFSETQ.

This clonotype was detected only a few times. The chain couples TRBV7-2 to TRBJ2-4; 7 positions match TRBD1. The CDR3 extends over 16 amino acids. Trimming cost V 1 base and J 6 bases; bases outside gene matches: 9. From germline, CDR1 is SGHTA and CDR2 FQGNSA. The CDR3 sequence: CASSLGRDRVGNIQYF. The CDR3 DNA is TGTGCCAGCAGCTTAGGAAGAGACAGGGTAGGAAACATTCAGTACTTC.

DNA of the CDR3: TGTGCCAGCAGCTCAGCCGGGACAGGGGGCAACGAGCAGTACTTC. This encodes CASSSAGTGGNEQYF. The rearrangement uses TRBV5-6 and TRBJ2-7, with 12 nucleotides matching TRBD1. V was clipped by 3 bases and J by 5 bases; unmatched bases: 6. CDR3 length equals 15 residues. CDR1 is SGHDT, CDR2 YYEEEE, per germline.

CDR3 DNA sequence: TGTGCCAGCAGCCCGCACCTAATAGACTACGAGCAGTACTTC. Protein: CASSPHLIDYEQYF. This chain joins TRBV6-2 or TRBV6-3 and TRBJ2-7; D gene uncertain. Between the trimmed V and J ends, which lost 6 bases and 3 bases, there was a span of 15 bases. Germline V lookup: CDR1 MNHEY, CDR2 SVGEGT. The CDR3 loop spans 14 amino acids.

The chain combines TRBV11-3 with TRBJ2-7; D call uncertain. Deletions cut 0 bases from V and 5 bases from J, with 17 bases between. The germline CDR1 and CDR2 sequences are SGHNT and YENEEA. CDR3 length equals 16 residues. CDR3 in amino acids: CASSLEGAQPNHEQYF. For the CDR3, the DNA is TGTGCCAGCAGCTTAGAAGGCGCCCAACCCAATCACGAGCAGTACTTC. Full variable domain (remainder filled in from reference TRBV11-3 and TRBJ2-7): EAGVVQSPRYKIIEKKQPVAFWCNPISGHNTLYWYLQNLGQGPELLIRYENEEAVDDSQLPKDRFSAERLKGVDSTLKIQPAELGDSAVYLCASSLEGAQPNHEQYFGPGTRLTVT.

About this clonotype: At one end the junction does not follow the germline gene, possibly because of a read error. The CDR3 DNA reads as TGTGCCGGCAGCCAAGATGCGGTACTAGCGGGAGACCCCCCCGAAACTTCAGATACGCAGTATTTT. It specifies CAGSQDAVLAGDPPETSDTQYF. The chain uses TRBV4-2 and TRBJ2-3, with 11 bases matching TRBD2. The CDR3 totals 22 residues. CDR1 is LGHNA, CDR2 YNFKEQ, per germline.

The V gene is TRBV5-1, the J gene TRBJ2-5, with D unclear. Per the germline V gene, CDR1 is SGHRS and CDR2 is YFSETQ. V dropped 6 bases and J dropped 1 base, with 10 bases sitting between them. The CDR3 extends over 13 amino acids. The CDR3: CASTSDVQETQYF. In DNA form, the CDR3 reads TGCGCCAGCACCTCCGACGTCCAAGAGACCCAGTACTTC.

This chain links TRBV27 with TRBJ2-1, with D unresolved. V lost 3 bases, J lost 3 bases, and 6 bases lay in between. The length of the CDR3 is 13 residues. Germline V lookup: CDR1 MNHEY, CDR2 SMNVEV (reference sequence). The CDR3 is CASSLAHYNEQFF. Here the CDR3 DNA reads TGTGCCAGCAGTTTGGCTCACTACAATGAGCAGTTCTTC.

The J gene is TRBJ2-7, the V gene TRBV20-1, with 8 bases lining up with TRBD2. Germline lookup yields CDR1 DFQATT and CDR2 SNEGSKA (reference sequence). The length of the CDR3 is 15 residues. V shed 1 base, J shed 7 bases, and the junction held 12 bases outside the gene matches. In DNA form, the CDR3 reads TGCAGTGCTAGAGCCGACCCGGGACTAGGGAATGAGCAGTACTTC. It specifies CSARADPGLGNEQYF.

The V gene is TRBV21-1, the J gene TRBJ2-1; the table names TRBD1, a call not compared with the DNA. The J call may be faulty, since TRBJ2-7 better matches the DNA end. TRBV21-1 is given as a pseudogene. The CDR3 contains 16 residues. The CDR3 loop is CASGPWGRPGDYEQYF. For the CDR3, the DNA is TGTGCCAGCGGACCCTGGGGCAGGCCGGGAGACTACGAGCAGTACTTC.

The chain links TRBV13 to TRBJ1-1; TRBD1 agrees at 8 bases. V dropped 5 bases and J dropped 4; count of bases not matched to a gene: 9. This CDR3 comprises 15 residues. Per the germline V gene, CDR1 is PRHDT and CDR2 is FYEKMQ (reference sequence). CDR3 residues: CASSTTGTGVTEAFF. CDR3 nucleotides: TGTGCCAGCAGCACTACCGGGACAGGAGTCACTGAAGCTTTCTTT.

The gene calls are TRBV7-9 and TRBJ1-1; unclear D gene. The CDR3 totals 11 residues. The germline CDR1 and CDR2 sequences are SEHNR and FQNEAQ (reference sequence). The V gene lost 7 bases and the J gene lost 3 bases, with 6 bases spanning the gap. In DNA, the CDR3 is TGTGCCAGCAATAAGGACACTGAAGCTTTCTTT. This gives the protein CASNKDTEAFF.

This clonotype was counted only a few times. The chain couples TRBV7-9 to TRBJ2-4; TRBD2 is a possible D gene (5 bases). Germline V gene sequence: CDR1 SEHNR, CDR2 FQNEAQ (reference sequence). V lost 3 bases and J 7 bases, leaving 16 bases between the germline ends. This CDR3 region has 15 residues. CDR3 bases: TGTGCCAGCAGCTTTGGAGGTTCTGGTAGGAACATTCAGTACTTC. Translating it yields CASSFGGSGRNIQYF.

CDR3 amino acids: CASSGGTDRLNYEQYF. The CDR3 coding sequence is TGTGCCAGCAGTGGCGGGACAGACCGCTTGAACTACGAGCAGTACTTC. The rearrangement links TRBV28 to TRBJ2-7, with TRBD1 as a possible D gene (7 bases). The germline CDR1 and CDR2 sequences are MDHEN and SYDVKM. CDR3 size: 16 residues. V dropped 5 bases and J dropped 3 bases, with 20 bases sitting between them.

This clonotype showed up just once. CDR3 amino acids: CSVPGLAGVDEQYF. The CDR3 coding sequence is TGCAGCGTTCCGGGACTAGCGGGAGTCGATGAGCAGTACTTC. The rearrangement links TRBV29-1 to TRBJ2-1; TRBD2 matches at 14 bases. The end of the DNA is better explained by TRBJ2-7, so the J call may be wrong. This CDR3 spans 14 amino acids. Germline V gives CDR1 SQVTM, CDR2 ANQGSEA.

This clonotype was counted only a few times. DNA of the CDR3: TGTGCCAGCAGTACCCGGGGGGGTCGTGGCTACACCTTC. Protein product: CASSTRGGRGYTF. The chain links TRBV27 to TRBJ1-2; possibly TRBD1 for D (5 bases). The V gene lost 5 bases and the J gene lost 7 bases, with 14 bases spanning the gap. CDR1 is MNHEY and CDR2 is SMNVEV in the germline V gene (reference sequence). The CDR3 is made up of 13 amino acids.

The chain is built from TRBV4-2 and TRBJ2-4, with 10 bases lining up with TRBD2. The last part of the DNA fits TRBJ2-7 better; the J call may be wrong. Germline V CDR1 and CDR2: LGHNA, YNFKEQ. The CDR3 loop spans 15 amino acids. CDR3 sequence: CASSQGGLAGDEQYF. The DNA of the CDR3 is TGTGCCAGCAGCCAAGGAGGGCTAGCGGGAGACGAGCAGTACTTC.

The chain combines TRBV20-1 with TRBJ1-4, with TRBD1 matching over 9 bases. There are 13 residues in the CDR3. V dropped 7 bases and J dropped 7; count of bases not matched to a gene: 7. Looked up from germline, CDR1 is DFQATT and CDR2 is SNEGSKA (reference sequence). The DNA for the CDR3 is TGCAGTGTTATCGGGACAGGGAGTGAAAAACTGTTTTTT. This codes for CSVIGTGSEKLFF.

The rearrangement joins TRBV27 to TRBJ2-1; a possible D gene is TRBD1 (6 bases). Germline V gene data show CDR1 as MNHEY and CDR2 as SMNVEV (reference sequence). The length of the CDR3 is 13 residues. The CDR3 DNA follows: TGTGCTATTGCGAGGACAGAGAACAATGAGCAGTTCTTC. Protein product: CAIARTENNEQFF.

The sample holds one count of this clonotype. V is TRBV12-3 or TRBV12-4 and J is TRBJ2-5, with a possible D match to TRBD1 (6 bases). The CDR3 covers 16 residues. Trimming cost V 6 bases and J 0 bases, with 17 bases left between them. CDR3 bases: TGTGCCAGCAGAAAGCTGGGGGCCGAAAACCAAGAGACCCAGTACTTC. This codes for CASRKLGAENQETQYF.

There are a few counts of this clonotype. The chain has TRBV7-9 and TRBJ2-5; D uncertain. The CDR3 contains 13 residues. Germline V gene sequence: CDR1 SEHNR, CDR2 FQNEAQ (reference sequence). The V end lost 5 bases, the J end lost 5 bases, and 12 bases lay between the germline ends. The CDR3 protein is CASSLPVRETQYF. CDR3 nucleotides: TGTGCCAGCAGCCTACCCGTCCGGGAGACCCAGTACTTC.

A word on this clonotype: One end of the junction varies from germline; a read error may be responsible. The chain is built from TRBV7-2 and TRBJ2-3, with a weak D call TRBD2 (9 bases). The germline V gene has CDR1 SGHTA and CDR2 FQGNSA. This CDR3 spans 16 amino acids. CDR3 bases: TGTGCCAGCAGCCTAGCGGGGACAGGCATGAGAGATACGCAGTATTTT. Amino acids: CASSLAGTGMRDTQYF.

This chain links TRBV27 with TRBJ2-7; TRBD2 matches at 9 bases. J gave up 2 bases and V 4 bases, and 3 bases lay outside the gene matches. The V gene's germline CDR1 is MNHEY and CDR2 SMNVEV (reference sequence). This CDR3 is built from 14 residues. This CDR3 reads CASSSTSGAYEQYF. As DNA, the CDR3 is TGTGCCAGCAGTTCGACTAGCGGAGCCTACGAGCAGTACTTC.

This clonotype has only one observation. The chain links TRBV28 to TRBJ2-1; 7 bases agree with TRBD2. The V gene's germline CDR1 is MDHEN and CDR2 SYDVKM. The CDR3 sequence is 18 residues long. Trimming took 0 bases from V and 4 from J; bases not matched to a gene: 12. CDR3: CASSLWGPGRGVYNEQFF. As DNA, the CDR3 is TGTGCCAGCAGTTTATGGGGCCCGGGGAGGGGTGTTTACAATGAGCAGTTCTTC.